The T cell receptor beta chain under discussion was sequenced for a study of blood T cell repertoires in COVID-19 (dated by TCRdb to about 2020). Study-level background: Samples covering the acute and convalescent phases of COVID-19 were provided by collaborators in the United States, Italy and Spain. A de-identified subject ID, COVID-19 status, age in years and sex were almost always included in the sample metadata. The material from the prospective study consisted of cDNA or gDNA derived from T cells, B-cell-depleted T cells, or PBMCs. Where available, HLA class I and class II types were taken from metadata supplied by the sample provider and were not determined by assay-based typing. The repertoires were released in a freely available public database meant as a resource for research on the immune response to SARS-CoV-2. Deeply sampled blood TCRbeta repertoires from subjects exposed to, actively infected with, or recovered from COVID-19 were included in the dataset. Samples were obtained from the ongoing ImmuneRACE study (first 160 participants) and from 1,254 subjects provided by 6 global collaborators.

Enrolling through a virtual design, the prospective study's participants ranged in age from roughly 18 to 89 years and lived across about two dozen United States geographic areas. In the prospective study, participants were assigned to cohorts based on the clinical history participants reported in a screening survey and a study questionnaire. Recovered participants in ImmuneRACE Cohort 3 were defined as having two consecutive negative NP/OP PCR tests, clearance from a healthcare professional, or resolution of symptoms. In the prospective study, whole blood, serum and a nasopharyngeal or oropharyngeal swab were collected from each participant by mobile phlebotomists. Prospective study participants could optionally give additional blood draws and questionnaires over an approximately 2-month period. Blood samples from the prospective study were shipped frozen or at room temperature prior to DNA extraction.

Via the germline V gene, CDR1 is SGHTA and CDR2 FQGNSA. V is trimmed back by 7 bases and J by 5 bases, and the junction contains 10 bases that no gene match accounts for. The CDR3 numbers 14 residues from cysteine through phenylalanine. CDR3 DNA is the only sequence kept; it has 42 bases, read in frame from the first base. In its sample, this clone was seen a few times. What this receptor recognizes is not known. Nothing much larger sits one base from this clone, and base qualities are not available. Broader findings and caveats from the paper: Clinical and demographic metadata were provided uncurated, with the amount varying by source and participant.

TCRbeta CDR3 regions were amplified from genomic DNA using the immunoSEQ Assay, a bias-controlled multiplex PCR. On the authors' methods: The number of nucleated cells in each sample was estimated by amplification of reference gene primers within the assay. Sequence reads were collapsed and filtered to measure the absolute abundance of every unique TCRbeta CDR3 rearrangement. For each sample, productive Simpson clonality was calculated as the square root of Simpson's diversity index across productive rearrangements. TCRdb re-hosts the immuneACCESS table, in-frame sequences only. Its copies lack some clones; in the studies checked, an unresolved V gene accounts for under half of them, and the cause for the rest is not known. That table furnishes V, J and clone size, whereas the DNA furnished D and trimming. Here the sample has a few hundred thousand clones; about 85% occur a single time. The ten largest clones represent approximately 5% of the sample.

The chain uses TRBV7-2 and TRBJ2-7; 8 central bases correspond to TRBD2. Sequencing was performed on PBMCs or T cells enriched from blood (not recorded which). This sequence was found in a woman in her 30s who had recovered from COVID-19. The DNA reads TGTGCCAGCACCCCAATAGCGGGGAGCCACGAGCAGTACTTC. This is translated as CASTPIAGSHEQYF.